This T cell receptor beta chain was captured by sequencing in a study of blood T cells in healthy people across ages. Turning to the study itself: About one barcoded beta molecule was captured per two T cells (by template switching). Study outcomes and limitations: Not knowing donor CMV status may have confounded expanded clonotype changes. A roughly linear age-dependent decrease characterized TCR beta diversity per million T cells.

CDR1 and CDR2 (germline): MNHEY, SVGEGT. J gave up 3 bases and V 2 bases, and 6 bases lay outside the gene matches. This CDR3 has 15 amino acids. Next came a second PCR, run for about 7 to 12 cycles, which used a sample-barcoded 5' primer along with a J-beta primer mix. A template-switch adaptor with 12 random nucleotides tagged each cDNA molecule. TCRdb re-analysed the 5' RACE reads in MiXCR, keeping a single row per CDR3 protein. This sample yields 1.4 million or so distinct CDR3 sequences, of which 35% to 45% are seen a single time; more than 4% belongs to the top ten. Of note for this clonotype: Its antigen is as yet unknown.

The origin of this receptor is a woman between 18 and 30 years old in good health. The chain recombines TRBV6-2 or TRBV6-3 with TRBJ2-7, with 8 bases aligning to TRBD2. Material: blood. The CDR3 spells CASSYPRLANYEQYF. For the CDR3, the DNA is TGTGCCAGCAGTTACCCGAGACTAGCGAACTACGAGCAGTACTTC.